These 32 T cell receptor beta chains were all obtained from the same sample, sequenced in a study of blood T cell repertoires in COVID-19. Using immunoSEQ multiplex PCR, the repertoire was profiled, and TCRdb retains in-frame clones only, with some absent. The repertoire has some 400,000 clones, 70% to 90% of them found once; the top ten carry around 2.9%. The sample comprised peripheral blood. The receptors come from a human donor in a cohort sampled during active COVID-19.

V usage is TRBV5-1 and J usage is TRBJ2-3; D unclear. Between the trimmed V and J ends, which lost 3 bases and 0 bases, there was a span of 5 bases. Germline V lookup: CDR1 SGHRS, CDR2 YFSETQ. The CDR3 runs to 13 residues. The CDR3 loop reads CASSSFSTDTQYF. DNA for the CDR3: TGCGCCAGCAGCTCCTTTAGCACAGATACGCAGTATTTT.

The rearrangement joins TRBV5-4 to TRBJ1-6, with 7 bases fitting TRBD1. Germline V gene lookup returns CDR1 SGHNT and CDR2 YYREEE (reference sequence). CDR3 size: 16 residues. Trimming removed 4 bases from V and 0 bases from J; junction bases left unmatched: 4. The CDR3 region has the DNA TGTGCCAGCAGCACGGGACAGAGCTCCTATAATTCACCCCTCCACTTT. Encoded protein: CASSTGQSSYNSPLHF.

This rearrangement joins TRBV30 to TRBJ2-7, with D perhaps TRBD1 (5 bases). The CDR3 consists of 12 residues. Germline CDR1 is GTSNPN and CDR2 is SVGIG (reference sequence). Trimming took 3 bases from V and 3 from J, leaving 9 bases between them. The CDR3 reads CAWRQDHYEQYF. In DNA form, the CDR3 reads TGTGCCTGGAGACAGGACCACTACGAGCAGTACTTC.

The V gene is TRBV9, the J gene TRBJ1-6, with D unclear. Germline V CDR1 and CDR2: SGDLS, YYNGEE. CDR3 length equals 15 residues. V lost 4 bases and J lost 11, with 19 bases in between. The CDR3 bases are TGTGCCAGCAGCCCGACAACCGCCAATCTTCCACCCCTCCACTTT. It yields the protein CASSPTTANLPPLHF.

This chain uses TRBV19 with TRBJ2-7, with 8 positions matching TRBD1. The CDR3 has 14 amino acids. Looked up from germline, CDR1 is LNHDA and CDR2 is SQIVND (reference sequence). With V trimmed by 7 bases and J by 2 bases, 7 bases remained unmatched. CDR3 coding DNA: TGTGCCAGTACCCCCGGACAGGGCACCTACGAGCAGTACTTC. It encodes CASTPGQGTYEQYF. The full variable domain, with the rest looked up from reference TRBV19 and TRBJ2-7, is DGGITQSPKYLFRKEGQNVTLSCEQNLNHDAMYWYRQDPGQGLRLIYYSQIVNDFQKGDIAEGYSVSREKKESFPLTVTSAQKNPTAFYLCASTPGQGTYEQYFGPGTRLTVT.

This clone was recorded only once. This chain uses TRBV9 with TRBJ2-1; 9 bases fit TRBD2. This CDR3 is built from 16 residues. The trim removed 0 bases at V and 3 bases at J, leaving 4 bases unmatched. CDR1 SGDLS and CDR2 YYNGEE come from the germline V gene. This CDR3 is CASSVGASGVYNEQFF. In DNA, the CDR3 is TGTGCCAGCAGCGTAGGAGCTAGCGGGGTCTACAATGAGCAGTTCTTC.

Only a few counts were recorded for this clone. The chain has TRBV29-1 and TRBJ2-1; 7 nucleotides line up with TRBD2. The J segment lost 7 bases and the V segment lost 2 bases, leaving 8 bases of the junction unmatched. This CDR3 is built from 14 residues. Germline loops: CDR1 SQVTM, CDR2 ANQGSEA. The CDR3 nucleotides are TGCAGCGTTGAAAGGGCGGGAGCGGGAAATGAGCAGTTCTTC. It specifies CSVERAGAGNEQFF.

A few counts support this clone. The chain recombines TRBV18 with TRBJ1-6; 10 bases agree with TRBD1. CDR1 and CDR2 (germline): KGHSH, LQKENI. J gave up 8 bases and V 1 base, and 2 bases lay outside the gene matches. The length of the CDR3 is 15 residues. The DNA of the CDR3 is TGTGCCAGCTCACCACGAGGGACAGGGGATTCACCCCTCCACTTT. Its translation: CASSPRGTGDSPLHF.

The J gene is TRBJ1-1, the V gene TRBV27, with 8 bases fitting TRBD1. V trimming: 6 bases; J trimming: 6 bases; junction bases outside the gene matches: 9. The CDR3 is 14 amino acids. Germline CDR1 and CDR2: MNHEY and SMNVEV (reference sequence). This CDR3 is CASRRDRGIPEAFF. The CDR3 DNA sequence: TGTGCCAGCAGGAGAGACAGGGGAATTCCTGAAGCTTTCTTT.

This clone came up once. The chain has TRBV28 and TRBJ1-1, with D possibly TRBD1 on 6 matching bases. Germline V gives CDR1 MDHEN, CDR2 SYDVKM. The CDR3 is made up of 14 amino acids. Trimming cost V 4 bases and J 4 bases, with 13 bases left between them. The CDR3 nucleotides are TGTGCCAGCAGTTCCTCCCAGGGGTCCACTGAAGCTTTCTTT. It encodes CASSSSQGSTEAFF.

The V gene is TRBV7-8, the J gene TRBJ2-7, with D unclear. CDR1 and CDR2 from the germline V gene are SGHVS and FQNEAQ. V lost 2 bases, J lost 4 bases, and 15 bases lay in between. The CDR3 is 15 residues long. The CDR3 loop reads CASSLRFRRGYEQYF. In DNA, the CDR3 is TGTGCCAGCAGCTTAAGGTTCAGGCGTGGTTACGAGCAGTACTTC.

The V and J genes are TRBV10-3 and TRBJ2-7; the D gene is possibly TRBD1 (6 bases). The V and J ends lost 2 bases and 5 bases respectively, with 10 bases between them. The germline CDR1 and CDR2 sequences are ENHRY and SYGVKD. The CDR3 totals 13 residues. The CDR3 DNA reads as TGTGCCATCAGTGAGAGGGGGTTCGACGAGCAGTACTTC. This encodes CAISERGFDEQYF.

The chain links TRBV19 to TRBJ2-3, with 7 bases fitting TRBD1. Looked up from germline, CDR1 is LNHDA and CDR2 is SQIVND (reference sequence). Trimming cost V 9 bases and J 5 bases; bases outside gene matches: 8. The CDR3 is 13 residues long. Here the CDR3 reads CARPTGVEDTQYF. CDR3 sequence (DNA): TGTGCCAGGCCAACAGGGGTGGAAGATACGCAGTATTTT. The full variable domain, rest sourced from reference TRBV19 and TRBJ2-3, is DGGITQSPKYLFRKEGQNVTLSCEQNLNHDAMYWYRQDPGQGLRLIYYSQIVNDFQKGDIAEGYSVSREKKESFPLTVTSAQKNPTAFYLCARPTGVEDTQYFGPGTRLTVL.

The chain uses TRBV28 and TRBJ1-5; 9 bases agree with TRBD1. Per the germline V gene, CDR1 is MDHEN and CDR2 is SYDVKM. V lost 6 bases to trimming and J lost 5 bases; unmatched junction nucleotides: 8. This CDR3 contains 15 residues. The CDR3 DNA reads TGTGCCAGCAGCCTCCTGACAGGGGGTTATCAGCCCCAGCATTTT. Translation: CASSLLTGGYQPQHF.

This clone occurred once. The chain recombines TRBV10-3 with TRBJ2-1; tentatively, D is TRBD1 (6 bases). Germline CDR1 ENHRY, CDR2 SYGVKD. The CDR3 is made up of 14 amino acids. V lost 7 bases to trimming and J lost 3 bases, with 13 bases between them. CDR3 nucleotide sequence: TGTGCCATCACCCAGGGGTCAGTCTACAATGAGCAGTTCTTC. It translates to CAITQGSVYNEQFF.

The chain employs TRBV15 and TRBJ1-1; D unresolved. The germline V gene encodes CDR1 LNHNV and CDR2 YYDKDF (reference sequence). The V end lost 1 base, the J end lost 1 base, and 7 bases lay between the germline ends. This CDR3 is 14 amino acids long. In nucleotides, the CDR3 is TGTGCCACCAGCAGAGTTCCAGAGAACACTGAAGCTTTCTTT. This translates into CATSRVPENTEAFF.

The chain combines TRBV4-1 with TRBJ2-6; D might be TRBD1 (5 bases). The germline V gene encodes CDR1 MGHRA and CDR2 YSYEKL. Trimming left V 3 bases short and J 2 bases short, with 20 bases between. This CDR3 comprises 19 residues. CDR3 sequence: CASSHLERLLGAGANVLTF. The CDR3 DNA is TGCGCCAGCAGCCACTTAGAGAGATTATTAGGGGCTGGGGCCAACGTCCTGACTTTC.

This clone has a single count. This chain links TRBV6-5 with TRBJ1-1, with D tentatively TRBD1 (6 bases). CDR3 size: 16 residues. V shed 0 bases and J shed 11 bases, with 22 bases lying between them. The germline V gene has CDR1 MNHEY and CDR2 SVGAGI. This chain's CDR3 is CASSYSIMGARHGAFF. CDR3 DNA sequence: TGTGCCAGCAGTTACTCGATAATGGGGGCGCGTCACGGGGCTTTCTTT.

The chain uses TRBV5-4 and TRBJ2-5, with 7 bases lining up with TRBD2. Germline loops: CDR1 SGHNT, CDR2 YYREEE (reference sequence). The CDR3 runs 16 residues. Trimming at V came to 4 bases and at J to 5 bases, leaving 14 bases not matched to a gene. CDR3 DNA: TGTGCCAGCAGCAGGGGCCCCTCGGCGGGAGTGGAGACCCAGTACTTC. Protein sequence: CASSRGPSAGVETQYF.

The V gene is TRBV5-4, the J gene TRBJ1-2, with 11 positions matching TRBD1. V was pared by 4 bases and J by 3 bases, with 8 bases of the junction left unmatched. Germline CDR1 is SGHNT and CDR2 is YYREEE (reference sequence). The CDR3 runs to 16 residues. Here the CDR3 reads CASSKTGQGDHYGYTF. Here the CDR3 DNA reads TGTGCCAGCAGCAAAACGGGACAGGGGGATCACTATGGCTACACCTTC.

The genes are TRBV19 and TRBJ2-3; 8 bases map to TRBD2. This CDR3 is built from 16 residues. Germline assignment: CDR1 LNHDA and CDR2 SQIVND (reference sequence). The trim removed 5 bases at V and 1 base at J, leaving 8 bases unmatched. The CDR3 DNA reads as TGTGCCAGTAGTTCACCGACTAGCGCCCGCACAGATACGCAGTATTTT. Translation: CASSSPTSARTDTQYF.

The chain employs TRBV30 and TRBJ1-3, with D unclear. Germline V gene sequence: CDR1 GTSNPN, CDR2 SVGIG (reference sequence). Trimming took 3 bases from V and 8 from J, leaving 8 bases between them. This CDR3 has 11 residues. The CDR3 protein is CAWRIGDTIYF. DNA for the CDR3: TGTGCCTGGAGGATAGGAGACACCATATATTTT.

V usage is TRBV5-1 and J usage is TRBJ1-3, with 7 bases matching TRBD1. Germline assignment: CDR1 SGHRS and CDR2 YFSETQ. This CDR3 contains 16 residues. Unmatched junction bases numbered 4, after V lost 1 base and J lost 0 bases. DNA of the CDR3: TGCGCCAGCAGCTTGACAGGGGAGTTCTCTGGAAACACCATATATTTT. It encodes CASSLTGEFSGNTIYF.

The chain recombines TRBV10-3 with TRBJ1-5; a possible D gene is TRBD1 (5 bases). The germline V and J ends were trimmed by 2 bases and 3 bases, with 11 bases remaining between them. The germline V gene has CDR1 ENHRY and CDR2 SYGVKD. The CDR3 is 15 residues long. The CDR3 DNA follows: TGTGCCATCAGTGAGGGGGGAGGGTCCAATCAGCCCCAGCATTTT. Translation: CAISEGGGSNQPQHF.

This clone was seen a single time. V is TRBV11-3 and J is TRBJ2-7, with 8 bases aligning to TRBD2. Germline V gene sequence: CDR1 SGHNT, CDR2 YENEEA. Losses at the gene ends were 7 bases for V and 3 bases for J; bases not matched to a gene: 11. The CDR3 is made up of 15 amino acids. The CDR3 reads CASTFYWREDYEQYF. The CDR3 nucleotides read TGTGCCAGCACCTTTTATTGGCGGGAGGACTACGAGCAGTACTTC. Using reference TRBV11-3 and TRBJ2-7 for the parts outside the CDR3, the full variable domain is EAGVVQSPRYKIIEKKQPVAFWCNPISGHNTLYWYLQNLGQGPELLIRYENEEAVDDSQLPKDRFSAERLKGVDSTLKIQPAELGDSAVYLCASTFYWREDYEQYFGPGTRLTVT.

The chain recombines TRBV5-1 with TRBJ2-1; D may be TRBD1 (6 bases). This CDR3 contains 14 residues. CDR1 and CDR2 from the germline V gene are SGHRS and YFSETQ. Trimming left V 4 bases short and J 2 bases short, with 10 bases between. For the CDR3, the DNA is TGCGCCAGCAGCCGGACAGTGACCTACAATGAGCAGTTCTTC. Translated, it gives CASSRTVTYNEQFF. Filled out from reference TRBV5-1 and TRBJ2-1, the complete variable domain reads KAGVTQTPRYLIKTRGQQVTLSCSPISGHRSVSWYQQTPGQGLQFLFEYFSETQRNKGNFPGRFSGRQFSNSRSEMNVSTLELGDSALYLCASSRTVTYNEQFFGPGTRLTVL.

V is TRBV6-5 and J is TRBJ2-5, with 10 bases lining up with TRBD2. The CDR3 runs to 15 residues. Trimming took 10 bases from V and 5 from J; bases not matched to a gene: 13. CDR1 and CDR2 (germline): MNHEY, SVGAGI. The CDR3 spells CAISFKRGGRETQYF. Written as DNA, the CDR3 is TGTGCCATCTCCTTTAAGCGGGGGGGACGCGAGACCCAGTACTTC.

This chain joins TRBV4-1 and TRBJ1-4, with D perhaps TRBD1 (5 bases). Trimming took off 3 bases at V and 5 bases at J, with 13 bases between the two ends. The germline CDR1 and CDR2 sequences are MGHRA and YSYEKL. The CDR3 sequence is 15 residues long. CDR3 residues: CASSHGGGGNEKLFF. The CDR3 coding sequence is TGCGCCAGCAGCCATGGAGGTGGGGGGAATGAAAAACTGTTTTTT.

The chain uses TRBV7-8 and TRBJ2-3, with 12 positions matching TRBD2. V shed 4 bases and J 5 bases; nucleotides not matched to a gene: 16. The CDR3 totals 19 residues. Looked up from germline, CDR1 is SGHVS and CDR2 is FQNEAQ. CDR3 sequence: CASSSPRMLAGGSKDTQYF. CDR3 DNA sequence: TGTGCCAGCAGCTCACCTAGGATGCTAGCGGGAGGGTCAAAAGATACGCAGTATTTT.

The rearrangement joins TRBV11-2 to TRBJ1-1, with 9 nucleotides matching TRBD1. The trim removed 4 bases at V and 5 bases at J, leaving 17 bases unmatched. CDR3 length equals 18 residues. Germline CDR1 SGHAT, CDR2 FQNNGV. In DNA, the CDR3 is TGTGCCAGCAGCTCTCAAAGGGGGGACAGGGTCCTAGGGACTGAAGCTTTCTTT. Its protein is CASSSQRGDRVLGTEAFF.

As to this clone: The same CDR3 arises from other DNA sequences in this sample as well. J is TRBJ1-2 and V is TRBV7-9; the D gene is possibly TRBD1 (5 bases). The CDR3 runs 12 residues. Germline V CDR1 and CDR2: SEHNR, FQNEAQ (reference sequence). With 3 bases removed from V and 6 bases from J, the gap between germline ends came to 8 bases. CDR3 region: CASSLLGDGYTF. In DNA, the CDR3 is TGTGCCAGCAGCTTGCTAGGGGATGGCTACACCTTC. Filled out from reference TRBV7-9 and TRBJ1-2, the complete variable domain reads DTGVSQNPRHKITKRGQNVTFRCDPISEHNRLYWYRQTLGQGPEFLTYFQNEAQLEKSRLLSDRFSAERPKGSFSTLEIQRTEQGDSAMYLCASSLLGDGYTFGSGTRLTVV.

This chain joins TRBV28 and TRBJ1-2, with TRBD1 identical over 8 bases. The CDR3 has 13 amino acids. V gave up 3 bases and J gave up 8 bases; unmatched junction bases: 5. Per germline, CDR1 MDHEN and CDR2 SYDVKM. The CDR3 DNA reads TGTGCCAGCAGTTTGCCAGGGGGCAGAGGCTACACCTTC. Translating gives CASSLPGGRGYTF.